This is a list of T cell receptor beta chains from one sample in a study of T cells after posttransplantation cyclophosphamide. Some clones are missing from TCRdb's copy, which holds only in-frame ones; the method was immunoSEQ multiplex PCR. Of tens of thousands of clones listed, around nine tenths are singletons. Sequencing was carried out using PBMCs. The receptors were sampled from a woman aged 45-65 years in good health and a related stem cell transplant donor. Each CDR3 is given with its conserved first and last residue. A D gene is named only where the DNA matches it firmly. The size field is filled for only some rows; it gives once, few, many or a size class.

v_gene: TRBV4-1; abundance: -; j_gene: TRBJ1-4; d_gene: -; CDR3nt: TGCGCCAGCAGCCAAGATTACGCAGATGCAACTAATGAAAAACTGTTTTTT; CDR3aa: CASSQDYADATNEKLFF
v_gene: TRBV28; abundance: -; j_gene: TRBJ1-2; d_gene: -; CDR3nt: TGTGCCAGCAGGACAGTTAACTATGGCTACACCTTC; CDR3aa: CASRTVNYGYTF
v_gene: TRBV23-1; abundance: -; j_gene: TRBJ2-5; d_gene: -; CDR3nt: TGCGCCAGCAGTGTCCAATTGGGCGGGGAGATCGGGTCGACCCAGTACTTC; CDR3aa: CASSVQLGGEIGSTQYF
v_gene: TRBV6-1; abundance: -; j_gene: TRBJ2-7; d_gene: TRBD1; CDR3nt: TGTGCCAGCAGTGAGACAGGGATCTACGAGCAGTACTTC; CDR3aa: CASSETGIYEQYF
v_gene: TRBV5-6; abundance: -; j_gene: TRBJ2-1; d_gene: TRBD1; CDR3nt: TGTGCCAGCACCGGGACAGGGCGGTACAATGAGCAGTTCTTC; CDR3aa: CASTGTGRYNEQFF
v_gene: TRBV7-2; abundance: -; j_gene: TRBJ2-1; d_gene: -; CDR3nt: TGTGCCAGCAGCTTAGCGCCGTCCGGGGATGAGCAGTTCTTC; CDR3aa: CASSLAPSGDEQFF
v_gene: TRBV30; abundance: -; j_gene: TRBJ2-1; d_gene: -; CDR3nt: TGTGCCTGGAGAGTCCTCCGGAGCGGAAATGAGCAGTTCTTC; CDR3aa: CAWRVLRSGNEQFF
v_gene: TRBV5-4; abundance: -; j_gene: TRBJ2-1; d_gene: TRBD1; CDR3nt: TGTGCCAGCAGCCCTGACAGGGGCCCCTTGGATGAGCAGTTCTTC; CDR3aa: CASSPDRGPLDEQFF
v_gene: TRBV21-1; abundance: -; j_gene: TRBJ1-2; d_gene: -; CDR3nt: TGTGCCAGCAGCACAAGCAACCCCGGGGAGTCCCCGTCCTATGGCTACACCTTC; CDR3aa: CASSTSNPGESPSYGYTF
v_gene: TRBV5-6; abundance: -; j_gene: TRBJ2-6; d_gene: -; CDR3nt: TGTGCCAGCAGCCACTCTGGGGCCAACGTCCTGACTTTC; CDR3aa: CASSHSGANVLTF
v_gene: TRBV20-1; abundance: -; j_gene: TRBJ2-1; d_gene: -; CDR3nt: TGCAGTGCTAGCATCAGTGAGCAGTTCTTC; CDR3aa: CSASISEQFF
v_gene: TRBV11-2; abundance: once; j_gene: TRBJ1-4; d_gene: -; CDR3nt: TGTGCCAGCAGCTTATCCCCCACGACAGGAAGGAATGAAAAACTGTTTTTT; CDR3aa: CASSLSPTTGRNEKLFF
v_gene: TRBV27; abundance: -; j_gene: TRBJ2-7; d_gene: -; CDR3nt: TGTGCCAGCAGTCTCCCCCTGGGGCGCGAGCAGTACTTC; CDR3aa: CASSLPLGREQYF
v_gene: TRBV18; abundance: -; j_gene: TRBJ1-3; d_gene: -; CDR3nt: TGTGCCAGCTCAACAGGACAGGGAAACACCATATATTTT; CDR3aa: CASSTGQGNTIYF
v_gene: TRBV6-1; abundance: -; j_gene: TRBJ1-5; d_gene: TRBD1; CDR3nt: TGTGCCAGCAGTGAAGGGACAGGGTGGACTCAGCCCCAGCATTTT; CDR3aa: CASSEGTGWTQPQHF
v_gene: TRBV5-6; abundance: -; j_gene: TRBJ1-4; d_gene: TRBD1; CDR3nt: TGTGCCAGCAGAGAGAGCGGACAGGGAACTAATGAAAAACTGTTTTTT; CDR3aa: CASRESGQGTNEKLFF
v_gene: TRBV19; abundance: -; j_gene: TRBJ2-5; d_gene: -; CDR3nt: TGTGCCAGTAGTATGCCGGGAGAAGAGACCCAGTACTTC; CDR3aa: CASSMPGEETQYF
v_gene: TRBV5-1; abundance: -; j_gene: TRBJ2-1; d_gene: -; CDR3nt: TGCGCCAGCAGCTTGGCACAGAACTCCTACAATGAGCAGTTCTTC; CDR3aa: CASSLAQNSYNEQFF
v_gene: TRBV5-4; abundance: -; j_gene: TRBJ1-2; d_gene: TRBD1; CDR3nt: TGTGCCAGCAGACCGGGACAGGGGCCGAACTATGGCTACACCTTC; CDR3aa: CASRPGQGPNYGYTF
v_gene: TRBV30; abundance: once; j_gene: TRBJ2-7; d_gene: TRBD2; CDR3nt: TGTGCCTGGAGGGGCCCCTTGGGGGGGACCTACGAGCAGTACTTC; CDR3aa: CAWRGPLGGTYEQYF
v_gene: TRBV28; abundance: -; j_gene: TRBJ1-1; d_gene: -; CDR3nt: TGTGCCAGCAGTTTACAGTTTGAAGCTTTCTTT; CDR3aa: CASSLQFEAFF
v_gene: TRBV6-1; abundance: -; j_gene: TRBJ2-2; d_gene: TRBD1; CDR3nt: TGTGCCAGCAGCACAGGGGGCGCCGGCACCGGGGAGCTGTTTTTT; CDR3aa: CASSTGGAGTGELFF
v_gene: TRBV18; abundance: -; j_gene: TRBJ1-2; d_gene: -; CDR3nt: TGTGCCAGCTCACCAGGAGAGGGTGGTCACTATGGCTACACCTTC; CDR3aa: CASSPGEGGHYGYTF
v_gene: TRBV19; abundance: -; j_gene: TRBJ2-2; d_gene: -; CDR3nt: TGTGCCAGTATGACGATTGGGACAACGAACACCGGGGAGCTGTTTTTT; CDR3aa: CASMTIGTTNTGELFF
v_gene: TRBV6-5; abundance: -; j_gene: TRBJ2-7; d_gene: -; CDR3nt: TGTGCCAGCAGTTCCCCGTTTGGGGGCCTGGACGAGCAGTACTTC; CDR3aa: CASSSPFGGLDEQYF
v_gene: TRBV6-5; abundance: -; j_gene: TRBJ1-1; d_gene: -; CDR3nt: TGTGCCAGCAGACCTCTTCAACAGGGGAACACTGAAGCTTTCTTT; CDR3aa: CASRPLQQGNTEAFF
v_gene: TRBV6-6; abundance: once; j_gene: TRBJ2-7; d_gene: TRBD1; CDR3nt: TGTGCCAGCAGAGGGGGCGCAGCGGAGCAGTACTTC; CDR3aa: CASRGGAAEQYF
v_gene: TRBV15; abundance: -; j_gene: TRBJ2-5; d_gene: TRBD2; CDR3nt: TGTGCCACCAGCATCCTCGGGGACGGGGCCTCTGCGGGGGAGCAGTACTTC; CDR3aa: CATSILGDGASAGEQYF
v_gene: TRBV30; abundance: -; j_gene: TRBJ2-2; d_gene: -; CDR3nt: TGTGCCTGGAGTACAGGGCTGACCGGGGAGCTGTTTTTT; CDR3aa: CAWSTGLTGELFF